Sequencing of this T cell receptor beta chain was carried out in a study of Tregs in tolerant kidney transplant recipients. Only in-frame clones appear in the TCRdb table, and some are missing; sequencing was by immunoSEQ multiplex PCR. This table holds some 250,000 clones, roughly 80% found once. The sequencing sample was made of CD4+ T cells from blood. The sequence came from a human donor in good health.

CDR3 nucleotides: TGCGCCAGCAGGCCGAGCGGGCGTTCCTACGAGCAGTACTTC. This translates into CASRPSGRSYEQYF. The chain recombines TRBV4-1 with TRBJ2-7, with D maybe TRBD2 (6 bases). Germline V gene lookup returns CDR1 MGHRA and CDR2 YSYEKL. This CDR3 comprises 14 residues. Trimming took 6 bases from V and 1 from J, leaving 13 bases between them.